This T cell receptor (beta chain) was observed in a study of regulatory T cells in long-lasting Graves disease. Time point: persistent/refractory GD, antithyroid drugs over 5 years with positive TRAb. PBMCs provided the RNA from which the TCR library was made. V lost 6 bases to trimming and J lost 4 bases; unmatched junction nucleotides: 11. Germline CDR1 is SEHNR and CDR2 is FQNEAQ (reference sequence). The CDR3 length is 16 residues. Arm-PCR of CDR3 regions and iRepertoire HTBI primers were used to build TCR beta libraries. TCRdb re-analysed the multiplex PCR reads in MiXCR, keeping a single row per CDR3 protein. The table shows about 400,000 distinct CDR3 sequences, with less than 25% occurring only once. Study outcomes and limitations: Those with persistent disease had in common more public clonotypes (2,741) than new patients (roughly 1,000).

With regard to this clonotype: Its antigen remains unknown.

The V gene is TRBV7-9, the J gene TRBJ1-3, with TRBD1 matching over 8 bases. Specimen: peripheral blood mononuclear cells (PBMCs), collected when the disease was refractory, from a patient treated with antithyroid drugs. The TCR comes from a female donor with Graves disease. The CDR3 DNA follows: TGTGCCAGCAGAGAACCGGACAGGGTAGGAGGAAACACCATATATTTT. It codes for CASREPDRVGGNTIYF.